The 7 T cell receptor beta chains given below trace back to one sample, sequenced in a study of CD8+ T cells in alopecia areata. In each case, RNA was isolated and then reverse transcribed into cDNA as the sequencing template. The repertoire was sequenced with immunoSEQ multiplex PCR; TCRdb's copy has only in-frame clones and lacks some. The sample has approximately 120,000 clones; around 63% are singletons. Treatment: oral pan-JAK inhibitor, 5-10 mg twice daily. Sequencing used CD4+ T cells sorted from blood, obtained at week 4, from a patient treated with tofacitinib. These receptors were taken from a human donor with alopecia areata.

This chain connects TRBV6-5 to TRBJ2-3; D is uncertain. The CDR3 loop spans 15 amino acids. Trimming left V 6 bases short and J 4 bases short, with 17 bases between. CDR1 is MNHEY and CDR2 is SVGAGI in the germline V gene. The CDR3 bases are TGTGCCAGCAGCAAGAGAGCCGCGGATGCAGATACGCAGTATTTT. This codes for CASSKRAADADTQYF.

This clone has just one count. The V gene is TRBV29-1, the J gene TRBJ2-3, with 8 bases aligning to TRBD2. Losses at the gene ends were 2 bases for V and 1 base for J; bases not matched to a gene: 5. Germline-derived CDR1 and CDR2 are SQVTM and ANQGSEA. CDR3 length: 15 residues. CDR3 DNA: TGCAGCGTTGAACGAGCGGGAGCGGGCACAGATACGCAGTATTTT. Translation: CSVERAGAGTDTQYF.

CDR3 sequence (DNA): TGCGCCAGCAGCTTGGACACCGGGGAGCTGTTTTTT. It is translated as CASSLDTGELFF. V and J are TRBV5-1 and TRBJ2-2; no reliable D call. This CDR3 comprises 12 residues. Germline V gene lookup returns CDR1 SGHRS and CDR2 YFSETQ. Trimming pared 0 bases from V and 3 bases from J, leaving 0 bases between.

The rearrangement uses TRBV4-3 and TRBJ2-3, with 10 positions matching TRBD2. This CDR3 region has 16 residues. CDR1 LGHNA and CDR2 YSLEER come from the germline V gene. V shed 0 bases and J 4 bases; nucleotides not matched to a gene: 4. CDR3: CASSQEGTSEADTQYF. The CDR3 nucleotides are TGCGCCAGCAGCCAAGAGGGGACTAGCGAAGCAGATACGCAGTATTTT.

The rearrangement uses TRBV5-6 and TRBJ2-7; D gene uncertain. The ends were cut back, 1 base at V and 0 bases at J, with 5 bases in the middle. The CDR3 is 13 amino acids. Germline V lookup: CDR1 SGHDT, CDR2 YYEEEE. CDR3 DNA: TGTGCCAGCAGCTTGTACAACTCCTACGAGCAGTACTTC. As protein: CASSLYNSYEQYF.

This clone was counted a few times. The V gene is TRBV5-1, the J gene TRBJ1-2; the match to TRBD1 covers 10 bases. CDR1 SGHRS and CDR2 YFSETQ come from the germline V gene. The J segment lost 2 bases and the V segment lost 1 base, leaving 5 bases of the junction unmatched. The CDR3 extends over 16 amino acids. This CDR3 reads CASSLNGDRGNYGYTF. The CDR3 DNA reads as TGCGCCAGCAGCTTGAACGGGGACAGGGGAAACTATGGCTACACCTTC.

This clone occurred a few times. The chain recombines TRBV7-9 with TRBJ1-2, with D tentatively TRBD1 (6 bases). The CDR3 length is 14 residues. V was cut by 1 base and J by 7 bases, with 13 bases left in between. Germline lookup yields CDR1 SEHNR and CDR2 FQNEAQ (reference sequence). CDR3 coding DNA: TGTGCCAGCAGCTTAGAGGGGGGATCTCCTGGCTACACCTTC. Translating gives CASSLEGGSPGYTF.